This T cell receptor (beta chain) was sequenced in a study of blood T cell repertoires in COVID-19. A single count supports this clone. Data came from immunoSEQ multiplex PCR; TCRdb stores just in-frame clones and leaves some out. The profile shows nearly 200,000 clones, roughly 84% of them singletons. Source material: peripheral blood. This sequence originates from a human donor in a cohort sampled during active COVID-19.

CDR3 sequence reads: CASSGQGNGELFF. The CDR3 nucleotides read TGCGCCAGCTCTGGACAGGGGAATGGGGAGCTGTTTTTT. The rearrangement joins TRBV5-1 to TRBJ2-2; TRBD1 matches at 9 bases. J lost 8 bases, V lost 7 bases, and 6 bases had no gene match. The CDR3 has 13 amino acids. Germline V CDR1 and CDR2: SGHRS, YFSETQ.